The rows below give T cell receptor beta chains drawn from one sample of a study of blood T cell repertoires in COVID-19. Profiling relied on immunoSEQ multiplex PCR, and the TCRdb table lists in-frame clones only, not all of them. The sample holds about 81,000 clones; 70% to 90% are singletons and the top ten take roughly 4.8%. The specimen was peripheral blood. The receptor set was obtained from a woman of 80 years or more with acute or convalescent COVID-19. The CDR3 runs from the conserved cysteine through the conserved F or W. A D gene is named only where the DNA matches it firmly. Expanded clones get a size class; other rows say once, few or many, or leave the size out.

clone_size	v_call	cdr3_length	d_call	j_call	cdr3_nt	cdr3_aa
.	TRBV4-2	17	TRBD2	TRBJ2-3	TGTGCCAGCAGCCAACTCGGACTAGCGGGGGGGCCGGATACGCAGTATTTT	CASSQLGLAGGPDTQYF
.	TRBV7-9	16	.	TRBJ2-1	TGTGCCAGCAGCTTAGAACGACTGGGTGCCTACAATGAGCAGTTCTTC	CASSLERLGAYNEQFF
.	TRBV6-1	17	TRBD2	TRBJ2-5	TGTGCCAGCAGTGTAGGGTCGGGCGGCGGGGGAACAGAGACCCAGTACTTC	CASSVGSGGGGTETQYF
.	TRBV7-2	13	.	TRBJ1-2	TGTGCCAGCAATACTCGGAGGAGCTATGGCTACACCTTC	CASNTRRSYGYTF
.	TRBV13	13	.	TRBJ2-3	TGTGCCAGCAGCTTAGGTTCGGTAGATACGCAGTATTTT	CASSLGSVDTQYF
.	TRBV19	13	.	TRBJ2-7	TGTGCCACCGAGAGTAGGACAAACAACGAGCAGTACTTC	CATESRTNNEQYF
.	TRBV4-2	16	.	TRBJ2-2	TGTGCCAGCAGCCAAGTTAGGCAGGGGAACACCGGGGAGCTGTTTTTT	CASSQVRQGNTGELFF
.	TRBV6-5	14	TRBD2	TRBJ2-7	TGTGCCAGCAGTCCGAAGCGGGAAGTCTTCTCGCAGTACTTC	CASSPKREVFSQYF
.	TRBV3-1/TRBV3-2	17	TRBD2	TRBJ2-3	TGTGCCAGCAGCCCTTGGACTAGCGGGAGGCGCACAGATACGCAGTATTTT	CASSPWTSGRRTDTQYF
.	TRBV5-6	14	TRBD1	TRBJ1-2	TGTGCCAGCAGGTTCGTTTCAGGGGGCTATGGCTACACCTTC	CASRFVSGGYGYTF
.	TRBV6-5	13	TRBD1	TRBJ1-5	TGTGCCAGCAGTCACACAGGGGATCAGCCCCAGCATTTT	CASSHTGDQPQHF
.	TRBV9	12	.	TRBJ1-5	TGTGCCAGCGGGGAGGTCAATCAGCCCCAGCATTTT	CASGEVNQPQHF
.	TRBV7-3	20	TRBD1	TRBJ1-5	TGTGCCAGCAGCTCGCTCAACCGGGACAGGGATTTCTATAGCAATCAGCCCCAGCATTTT	CASSSLNRDRDFYSNQPQHF
.	TRBV5-1	15	.	TRBJ2-2	TGCGCCAGCAGTAGGACTATCGGTCGGACCGGGGAGCTGTTTTTT	CASSRTIGRTGELFF
.	TRBV18	13	.	TRBJ2-3	TGTGCCAGCTCACCTAGCGACGGAGATACGCAGTATTTT	CASSPSDGDTQYF
few	TRBV6-6	15	TRBD1	TRBJ1-5	TGTGCCAGCAGTTATCAGGGACAGGTCAATCAGCCCCAGCATTTT	CASSYQGQVNQPQHF
.	TRBV10-3	19	TRBD1	TRBJ1-2	TGTGCCATCAGTGAGGCCAAGGGGGGAAACAGGGGTTTTAACTATGGCTACACCTTC	CAISEAKGGNRGFNYGYTF
.	TRBV19	14	TRBD2	TRBJ2-3	TGTGCCAGTAGCCGGGAGGGACCCACAGATACGCAGTATTTT	CASSREGPTDTQYF
.	TRBV14	17	.	TRBJ1-5	TGTGCCAGCAGCCTAACGGGGGGGCAGGGATACAATCAGCCCCAGCATTTT	CASSLTGGQGYNQPQHF
.	TRBV5-1	15	.	TRBJ1-4	TGCGCCAGCAGCTTACAGCCTGCAACTAATGAAAAACTGTTTTTT	CASSLQPATNEKLFF
.	TRBV7-9	14	.	TRBJ2-7	TGTGCCAGCAGCCCCGTCCGGGGAAACCACGAGCAGTACTTC	CASSPVRGNHEQYF
.	TRBV6-5	14	.	TRBJ2-1	TGTGCCAGCAGCGCTGAATACCCACAGGTCGGACCGTTCTTC	CASSAEYPQVGPFF
.	TRBV6-5	14	TRBD1	TRBJ1-3	TGTGCCAGCAGGCACAGGGGCGAGAGAAACACCATATATTTT	CASRHRGERNTIYF
.	TRBV19	14	.	TRBJ1-1	TGTGCCAGTAGGCGACAGATCATGAACACTGAAGCTTTCTTT	CASRRQIMNTEAFF
.	TRBV29-1	13	.	TRBJ1-4	TGCAGCACCCGAGGACAGACAGGTGAAAAACTGTTTTTT	CSTRGQTGEKLFF
.	TRBV7-2	14	.	TRBJ2-2	TGTGCCAGCAGGCGTGCAGGGGACACCGGGGAGCTGTTTTTT	CASRRAGDTGELFF
.	TRBV6-2/TRBV6-3	17	TRBD2	TRBJ2-3	TGTGCCAGCAGTTTACTCGGACTAGCGGGAGTTACAGATACGCAGTATTTT	CASSLLGLAGVTDTQYF
.	TRBV3-1/TRBV3-2	16	.	TRBJ2-2	TGTGCCAGCAGCCAAGATCGGACAGCAAACACCGGGGAGCTGTTTTTT	CASSQDRTANTGELFF
.	TRBV19	13	.	TRBJ1-1	TGTGCCAGTATTGCGGGTGGAGGCACTGAAGCTTTCTTT	CASIAGGGTEAFF
.	TRBV5-1	13	TRBD2	TRBJ2-3	TGCGCCAGCGGGGAGGGGAGCACAGATACGCAGTATTTT	CASGEGSTDTQYF
.	TRBV19	17	TRBD1	TRBJ1-2	TGTGCCAGTAGTGATTCGGGACAGGGAGACGGGAACTATGGCTACACCTTC	CASSDSGQGDGNYGYTF
few	TRBV11-3	17	TRBD2	TRBJ2-3	TGTGCCAGCAGCTCCGCCGGGACTAGCGCCAGCACAGATACGCAGTATTTT	CASSSAGTSASTDTQYF
.	TRBV14	16	TRBD1	TRBJ1-1	TGTGCCAGCAGCCTAGGGGGCGGCAGGGTAATTGGTGAAGCTTTCTTT	CASSLGGGRVIGEAFF
.	TRBV4-2	15	TRBD1	TRBJ1-1	TGTGCCAGCAACCAAGGACAGGGGGCGGGTTCTGAAGCTTTCTTT	CASNQGQGAGSEAFF
.	TRBV11-3	13	.	TRBJ2-1	TGTGCCAGCAGCTGCACAGGGTGCAATGAGCAGTTCTTC	CASSCTGCNEQFF
.	TRBV7-8	17	TRBD1	TRBJ2-7	TGTGCCAGCAGCTTAAGGTTGGGGACAGGGGTTAACTACGAGCAGTACTTC	CASSLRLGTGVNYEQYF
.	TRBV5-4	15	.	TRBJ1-2	TGTGCCAGCAGCTTGGACAGAAACGCTAACTATGGCTACACCTTC	CASSLDRNANYGYTF
few	TRBV19	13	.	TRBJ2-1	TGTGCCAGTAGTATGGACAGACCCAATGAGCAGTTCTTC	CASSMDRPNEQFF
.	TRBV29-1	11	.	TRBJ1-5	TGCAGCGTAGGGGACACCCTCGCCCAGCATTTT	CSVGDTLAQHF
.	TRBV6-1	16	.	TRBJ1-5	TGTGCCAGCAGTGAAGGTCTGACAGGCCACAATCAGCCCCAGCATTTT	CASSEGLTGHNQPQHF